In its sample, the clone carrying this T cell receptor beta chain is medium-sized. Its antigen remains unidentified. This entry is derived from a study of breast tumors, draining lymph nodes, adjacent tissues. TCRdb re-called the multiplex PCR reads through MiXCR, storing one row per CDR3 protein. The sample has 14,000 or so distinct CDR3 sequences, 50% to 70% seen once. General observations from the study: That most tumor T cells come from lymph nodes remained unproven. Compared with basal-like, luminal-like tumors shared significantly more repertoire with nontumor tissue. Compared with lymph nodes, tumors were less diverse; compared with nontumor tissue, more. Most tumor T cells seemingly derive from lymph node, then expand in tumor.

Germline CDR1 DFQATT, CDR2 SNEGSKA (reference sequence). This CDR3 is 14 amino acids long. Trimming left V 4 bases short and J 3 bases short, with 16 bases between. The specimen was tumor-adjacent breast tissue. This receptor was taken from a female donor with breast cancer. Some clones in this sample may be carry-over from other donors' samples. The chain is built from TRBV20-1 and TRBJ2-7; D unresolved. The CDR3 DNA sequence: TGCAGTGCTAACCAGCCCGGTCCAAACTACGAGCAGTACTTC. Translated: CSANQPGPNYEQYF.